The present TCR beta chain was sequenced within a study of blood T cell repertoires in COVID-19. Germline CDR1 is SGHDT and CDR2 is YYEEEE. The CDR3 spans 14 residues. The ends were cut back, 1 base at V and 0 bases at J, with 7 bases in the middle. This clone was found once. Original analysis: Reference gene primer amplification in the assay estimated nucleated cell counts. Using immunoSEQ multiplex PCR, the repertoire was profiled, and TCRdb retains in-frame clones only, with some absent. V, J and clone size reflect that table, while D and trimming were determined from the DNA. In the table there are fewer than 500,000 clones, approximately 80% of which are singletons.

Input material: peripheral blood. The genes are TRBV5-6 and TRBJ1-1; D call uncertain. This receptor was obtained from a human donor with acute or convalescent COVID-19. The donor label of this sample is uncertain. The CDR3 loop is CASSLNRMNTEAFF. The CDR3 coding sequence is TGTGCCAGCAGCTTGAACAGAATGAACACTGAAGCTTTCTTT.